Each of the 4 T cell receptor beta chains below was sequenced from the same sample in a study of PD-L1 blockade in urothelial cancer (dated by TCRdb to the late 2010s). Library preparation was by the immunoSEQ multiplex PCR assay. The table comes from immuneACCESS by way of TCRdb, which keeps in-frame sequences with V and J called. Part of the clones is missing from these tables; in studies checked, under half for an unresolved V gene and the rest for unknown reasons. The table for this sample lists about 50,000 clones; more than 70% of them were counted only once. Of the sample, 2% to 3% falls within the top ten clones. Per the publication, the time point label means: peripheral blood 6 weeks after treatment start. The sequencing here drew on PBMCs, taken around atezolizumab (anti-PD-L1) treatment. The receptors stem from a man in his sixties with urothelial cancer.

The rearrangement joins TRBV10-3 to TRBJ2-2; 7 bases are shared with TRBD1. The CDR3 spans 16 residues. CDR1 ENHRY and CDR2 SYGVKD come from the germline V gene. With 3 bases clipped from V and 6 bases from J, the junction kept 10 bases outside the gene matches. The CDR3 sequence: CAISEIPRGKPGELFF. CDR3 bases: TGTGCCATCAGTGAAATCCCCAGGGGGAAGCCCGGGGAGCTGTTTTTT.

The genes are TRBV19 and TRBJ1-2; 7 nucleotides match TRBD1. The CDR3 sequence is 13 residues long. Germline CDR1 reads LNHDA; CDR2 reads SQIVND (reference sequence). The junction had 9 bases not matched to a gene; V was cut back by 8 bases and J by 6 bases. The CDR3 loop is CASLLTGRHGYTF. In nucleotides, the CDR3 is TGTGCCAGTCTCCTGACAGGGCGACATGGCTACACCTTC.

This chain links TRBV7-2 with TRBJ2-5, with 12 bases that match TRBD2. The CDR3 covers 16 residues. The V and J ends lost 5 bases and 2 bases, in that order; junction bases with no gene match: 6. Germline V CDR1 and CDR2: SGHTA, FQGNSA. The CDR3 loop is CASSPRLAGGQETQYF. In nucleotides, the CDR3 is TGTGCCAGCAGCCCTCGTCTAGCGGGAGGGCAAGAGACCCAGTACTTC.

This sequence joins TRBV4-1 and TRBJ2-4; 7 nucleotides align to TRBD1. V lost 0 bases and J lost 3; bases outside the gene matches: 2. The CDR3 contains 15 residues. Germline V gene data show CDR1 as MGHRA and CDR2 as YSYEKL. CDR3 region: CASSQDRDSKNIQYF. The DNA of the CDR3 is TGCGCCAGCAGCCAAGACCGGGACAGCAAAAACATTCAGTACTTC.